These T cell receptor beta chains were read from a single sample in a study of regulatory T cells in long-lasting Graves disease. A single record per CDR3 protein comes from TCRdb applying MiXCR to the multiplex PCR reads. Among 400,000 to 500,000 distinct CDR3 sequences listed, roughly 22% were seen once. Sequenced material: peripheral blood mononuclear cells (PBMCs), taken when the disease was refractory, from a patient treated with antithyroid drugs. Source of these receptors: a female donor with Graves disease. The conserved cysteine and the conserved F or W are not part of the CDR3 here. A D gene is named only where the DNA matches it firmly. The size entry is marked missing in some rows and otherwise reads once, few, many or a size class.

V,J,size,D,CDR3
TRBV2,TRBJ2-4,few,-,ASSDGRRGNIQY
TRBV6-9,TRBJ2-7,many,-,ASSYLLRATGSYEQY
TRBV20-1,TRBJ2-5,few,TRBD2,SAPNLAEQETQY
TRBV28,TRBJ2-5,many,-,ASSRSGTSKRGQY
TRBV19,TRBJ2-1,-,-,ASSIDLGDIRS
TRBV5-5,TRBJ2-5,few,TRBD2,ASSGGLAGGSWETQY
TRBV11-2,TRBJ2-5,many,TRBD2,ASTGQTSGRGETQY
TRBV24-1,TRBJ1-4,many,TRBD1,ATSDPGQGANEKLF
TRBV20-1,TRBJ2-5,few,-,SAPDGAVQETQY
TRBV6-1,TRBJ2-7,few,TRBD2,ASSNPSGTYEQY
TRBV28,TRBJ1-5,few,TRBD1,ASRDRGLNQPQH
TRBV6-2/TRBV6-3,TRBJ1-6,-,TRBD1,ASNPDRAPANSPLH
TRBV5-5,TRBJ2-6,few,-,AISSFDSGANVLT
TRBV7-3,TRBJ2-2,few,TRBD2,ASSLNSGSNTGELF
TRBV11-2,TRBJ2-3,once,-,ASSSVGRDGTDTQY
TRBV5-6,TRBJ1-2,few,-,ASSFYQTAGYGYT
TRBV20-1,TRBJ1-1,many,TRBD1,SATRQGPSAF
TRBV27,TRBJ1-5,-,-,ASSPHSDSPHQPQH
TRBV19,TRBJ1-1,-,TRBD1,ASSMGYRGLTEAF
TRBV2,TRBJ1-2,many,-,ASSDLVEVGYT
TRBV20-1,TRBJ1-6,many,TRBD1,SAVQGAGGSPLH
TRBV20-1,TRBJ1-1,few,TRBD1,SVQGAAEAF
TRBV27,TRBJ1-1,many,-,ASSFVGRGSEAF
TRBV3-1,TRBJ1-1,-,-,ASSQGADGTEAF
TRBV14,TRBJ2-5,few,-,ASSQVIGGPETQY
TRBV5-1,TRBJ1-4,-,-,ASSLGDQDEKLF
TRBV11-2,TRBJ1-1,few,-,ASSLVKGTTEAF
TRBV27,TRBJ2-3,few,TRBD2,ASEGLASDTQY
TRBV27,TRBJ1-6,few,-,ASSLWPYNSPLH
TRBV30,TRBJ1-1,many,-,AWTERRFEAF
TRBV7-2,TRBJ2-3,-,TRBD2,ASSPTSIADTQY
TRBV2,TRBJ1-2,many,TRBD1,ASSEGGTGDGGGYGYT
TRBV7-9,TRBJ1-1,many,-,ASSARTENTEAF
TRBV2,TRBJ1-1,many,-,ASSDSRGKEEAF
TRBV10-2,TRBJ2-1,-,TRBD2,ASMGLAGGIEQF
TRBV6-1,TRBJ2-7,many,-,ASSWGESGLSSYEQY
TRBV3-1,TRBJ1-5,few,-,ASSRTNQPQH
TRBV2,TRBJ2-7,many,TRBD2,ASSEAGGGLDEQY